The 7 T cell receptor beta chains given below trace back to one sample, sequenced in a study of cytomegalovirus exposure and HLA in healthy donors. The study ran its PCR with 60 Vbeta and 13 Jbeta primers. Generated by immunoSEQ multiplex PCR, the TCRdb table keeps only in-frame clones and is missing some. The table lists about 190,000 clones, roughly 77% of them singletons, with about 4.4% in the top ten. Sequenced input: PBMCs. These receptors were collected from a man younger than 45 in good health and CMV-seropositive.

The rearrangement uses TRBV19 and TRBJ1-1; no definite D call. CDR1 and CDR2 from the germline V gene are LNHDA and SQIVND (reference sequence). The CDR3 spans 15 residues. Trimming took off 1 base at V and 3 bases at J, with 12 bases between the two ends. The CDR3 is CASSIVGVLDTEAFF. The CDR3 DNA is TGTGCCAGTAGTATAGTTGGAGTTCTGGACACTGAAGCTTTCTTT.

The CDR3 spells CASSFRGIDTDTQYF. Here the CDR3 DNA reads TGCGCCAGCAGCTTCCGGGGAATTGACACAGATACGCAGTATTTT. The chain employs TRBV5-1 and TRBJ2-3; maybe TRBD2 (5 bases). V was cut by 2 bases and J by 2 bases, with 12 bases left in between. The germline V gene has CDR1 SGHRS and CDR2 YFSETQ. The CDR3 extends over 15 amino acids.

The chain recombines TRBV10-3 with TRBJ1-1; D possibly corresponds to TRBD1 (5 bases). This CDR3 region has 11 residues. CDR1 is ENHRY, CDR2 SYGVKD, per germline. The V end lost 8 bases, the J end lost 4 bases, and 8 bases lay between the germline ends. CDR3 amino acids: CAIAGVTEAFF. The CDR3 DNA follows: TGTGCCATCGCGGGGGTCACTGAAGCTTTCTTT.

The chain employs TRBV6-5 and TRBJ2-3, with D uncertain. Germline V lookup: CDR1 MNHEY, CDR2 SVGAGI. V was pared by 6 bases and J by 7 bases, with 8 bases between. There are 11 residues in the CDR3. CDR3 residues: CASSLKNTQYF. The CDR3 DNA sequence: TGTGCCAGCAGCCTAAAAAATACGCAGTATTTT.

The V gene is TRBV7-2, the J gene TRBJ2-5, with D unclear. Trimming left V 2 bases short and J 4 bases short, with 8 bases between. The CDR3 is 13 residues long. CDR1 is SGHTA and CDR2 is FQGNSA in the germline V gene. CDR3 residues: CASSLQVGETQYF. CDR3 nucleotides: TGTGCCAGCAGCTTACAGGTGGGAGAGACCCAGTACTTC.

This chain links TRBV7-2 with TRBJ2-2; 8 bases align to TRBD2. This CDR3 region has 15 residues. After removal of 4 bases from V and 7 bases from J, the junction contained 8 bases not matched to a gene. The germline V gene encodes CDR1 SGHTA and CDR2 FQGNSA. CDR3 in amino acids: CASSSTGGWGGELFF. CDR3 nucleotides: TGTGCCAGCAGCTCCACGGGGGGGTGGGGCGGGGAGCTGTTTTTT.

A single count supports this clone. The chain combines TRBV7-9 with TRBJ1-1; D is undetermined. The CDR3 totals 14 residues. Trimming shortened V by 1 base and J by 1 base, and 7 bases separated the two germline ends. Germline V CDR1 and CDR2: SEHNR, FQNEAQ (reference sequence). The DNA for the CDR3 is TGTGCCAGCAGCTTAGGCAGAAAGAACACTGAAGCTTTCTTT. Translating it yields CASSLGRKNTEAFF.